These T cell receptor beta chains were read from a single sample in a study of shared T cell receptors in the human thymus. Produced via immunoSEQ multiplex PCR; TCRdb's table is partial and in-frame only. The table lists 550,000 to 800,000 clones, 70% to 90% of them singletons. The data were also submitted as part of a second study, on human thymus T cells.

Sequencing was done on a sample of thymocytes. The receptors shown here come from a girl less than two years old with a congenital heart defect. The CDR3 runs from the conserved cysteine through the conserved F or W.

cdr3_aa,j_call,v_call
CASRQPGQGNQPQHF,TRBJ1-5,TRBV5-8
CASSRVTGTDNTEAFF,TRBJ1-1,TRBV5-6
CASSRVEQATYNEQFF,TRBJ2-1,TRBV4-3
CASSLAGVANEKLFF,TRBJ1-4,TRBV5-4
CASTKRGATYGYTF,TRBJ1-2,TRBV6-1
CASSLGGTGLF,TRBJ2-1,TRBV5-4
CASSQDGPRQPNSPLHF,TRBJ1-6,TRBV4-1
CASSLKEKTSSYNSPLHF,TRBJ1-6,TRBV11-1
CSALPGWLETQYF,TRBJ2-5,TRBV29-1
CASSLLLYEQYF,TRBJ2-7,TRBV11-2